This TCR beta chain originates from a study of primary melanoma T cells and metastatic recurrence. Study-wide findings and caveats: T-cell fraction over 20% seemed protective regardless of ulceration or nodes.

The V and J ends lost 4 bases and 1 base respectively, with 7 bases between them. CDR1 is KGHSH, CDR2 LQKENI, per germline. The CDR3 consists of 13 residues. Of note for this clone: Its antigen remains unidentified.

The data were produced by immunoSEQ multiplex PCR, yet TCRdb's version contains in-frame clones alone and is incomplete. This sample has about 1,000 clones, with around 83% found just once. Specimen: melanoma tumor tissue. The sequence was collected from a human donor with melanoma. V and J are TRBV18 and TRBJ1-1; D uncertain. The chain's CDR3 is CASSRKENTEAFF. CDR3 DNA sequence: TGTGCCAGCTCACGGAAAGAGAACACTGAAGCTTTCTTT.